Listed below are T cell receptor beta chains from one sample, sequenced in a study of CD8 T cells in ankylosing spondylitis. Via MiXCR, TCRdb re-called the 5' RACE reads, giving one row per CDR3 protein. The sample holds hundreds of thousands of distinct CDR3 sequences, about 16% seen once. Sequencing was carried out using blood, either unsorted or a sorted T cell fraction (not recorded which). These receptors came from a male donor with ankylosing spondylitis. CDR3s include the opening cysteine and the closing phenylalanine or tryptophan. Each record gives: V gene, D gene, J gene, clone size, CDR3 protein, CDR3 DNA. D genes are given only for firm matches. Size values are once, few and many counts, or a class for expanded clones, and some rows have none.

TRBV7-9	.	TRBJ2-3	few	CASHVGGTDTQYF	TGTGCCAGCCACGTGGGGGGCACAGATACGCAGTATTTT
TRBV7-6	.	TRBJ1-1	few	CASSSRQGRNTEAFF	TGTGCCAGCAGCTCCCGGCAGGGGAGGAACACTGAAGCTTTCTTT
TRBV12-3/TRBV12-4	TRBD1	TRBJ1-5	few	CASSVQGAYNQPQHF	TGTGCCAGCAGTGTACAGGGGGCTTACAATCAGCCCCAGCATTTT
TRBV19	.	TRBJ1-5	few	CASSTPQQSNQPQHF	TGTGCCAGTAGTACCCCCCAGCAGAGCAATCAGCCCCAGCATTTT
TRBV6-1	.	TRBJ2-1	few	CASTLLRGSSYNEQFF	TGTGCCAGCACCCTACTTCGAGGGAGCTCCTACAATGAGCAGTTCTTC
TRBV27	.	TRBJ2-1	many	CASSLAGTYNEQFF	TGTGCCAGCAGTTTGGCGGGGACCTACAATGAGCAGTTCTTC
TRBV30	.	TRBJ2-1	few	CAWTAGTSQRDEQFF	TGTGCCTGGACCGCCGGGACGTCCCAGAGGGATGAGCAGTTCTTC
TRBV6-5	.	TRBJ2-7	.	CASSYHRELSYEQYF	TGTGCCAGCAGTTACCACAGGGAACTTAGCTACGAGCAGTACTTC
TRBV27	.	TRBJ2-7	few	CASSFLAGEQYF	TGTGCCAGCAGTTTTTTGGCTGGCGAGCAGTACTTC
TRBV9	.	TRBJ2-2	.	CASSVGLGELFF	TGTGCCAGCAGCGTAGGTCTGGGGGAGCTGTTTTTT
TRBV2	.	TRBJ1-5	few	CASSLRDSQPQHF	TGTGCCAGCAGTCTTAGGGATTCTCAGCCCCAGCATTTT
TRBV9	.	TRBJ1-1	.	CASSVGGVEAFF	TGTGCCAGCAGCGTAGGAGGGGTCGAAGCTTTCTTT
TRBV27	TRBD2	TRBJ2-3	few	CASSLILNGLADTQYF	TGTGCCAGCAGTTTAATTCTTAACGGACTAGCAGATACGCAGTATTTT
TRBV27	.	TRBJ2-3	few	CASSFGGVVADTQYF	TGTGCCAGCAGTTTTGGCGGGGTAGTTGCAGATACGCAGTATTTT
TRBV7-2	TRBD1	TRBJ2-1	.	CASSSTGTGFNEQFF	TGTGCCAGCAGCAGTACCGGGACAGGGTTCAATGAGCAGTTCTTC
TRBV5-1	TRBD2	TRBJ2-3	few	CASSLAFSGGLTDTQYF	TGCGCCAGCAGCCTGGCGTTTAGCGGGGGGCTCACAGATACGCAGTATTTT
TRBV4-1	.	TRBJ1-2	.	CASSQATVGYTF	TGCGCCAGCAGCCAGGCCACCGTTGGCTACACCTTC
TRBV18	.	TRBJ2-5	.	CASSPPHHWLQETQYF	TGTGCCAGCTCACCACCCCACCACTGGCTCCAAGAGACCCAGTACTTC
TRBV20-1	.	TRBJ2-7	.	CSATYYTGSYYEQYF	TGCAGTGCTACCTACTACACAGGGAGCTACTACGAGCAGTACTTC
TRBV12-3/TRBV12-4	.	TRBJ2-7	.	CASSLLGPGYEQYF	TGTGCCAGCAGTTTACTGGGGCCCGGGTACGAGCAGTACTTC
TRBV11-2	TRBD2	TRBJ2-1	.	CASSPIPILAGHNEQFF	TGTGCCAGCAGCCCGATCCCTATACTAGCGGGGCACAATGAGCAGTTCTTC
TRBV7-2	TRBD2	TRBJ2-3	few	CASSLVAGVTDTQYF	TGTGCCAGCAGCCTGGTAGCGGGAGTGACAGATACGCAGTATTTT
TRBV24-1	.	TRBJ1-1	few	CATSVPWDTEAFF	TGTGCCACCAGTGTTCCCTGGGACACTGAAGCTTTCTTT
TRBV20-1	.	TRBJ2-1	once	CSARDVNEQFF	TGCAGTGCTAGAGATGTAAATGAGCAGTTCTTC
TRBV12-3/TRBV12-4	.	TRBJ2-4	.	CASGGFNIQYF	TGTGCCAGCGGAGGGTTTAACATTCAGTACTTC
TRBV27	.	TRBJ2-1	.	CASSPWEVSDNEQFF	TGTGCCAGCAGCCCCTGGGAGGTCAGTGACAATGAGCAGTTCTTC
TRBV4-3	.	TRBJ1-1	few	CASSQDGGGSNTEAFF	TGCGCCAGCAGCCAAGATGGTGGGGGGTCGAACACTGAAGCTTTCTTT
TRBV5-6	.	TRBJ2-2	few	CASSLAHGELFF	TGTGCCAGCAGCTTGGCTCACGGGGAGCTGTTTTTT
TRBV6-1	.	TRBJ2-2	.	CASSRPSNTGELFF	TGTGCCAGCAGTCGACCCTCAAACACCGGGGAGCTGTTTTTT
TRBV27	TRBD2	TRBJ2-5	.	CASSMGLAGALETQYF	TGTGCCAGCAGCATGGGGTTAGCGGGAGCCCTGGAGACCCAGTACTTC
TRBV15	TRBD2	TRBJ2-2	few	CATSSPGTSGNTGELFF	TGTGCCACCAGCAGCCCCGGGACTAGCGGTAACACCGGGGAGCTGTTTTTT
TRBV5-6	TRBD2	TRBJ2-5	few	CASSLGGLGLAGLYQETQYF	TGTGCCAGCAGCTTAGGGGGCCTGGGACTAGCGGGCTTGTATCAAGAGACCCAGTACTTC
TRBV7-2	.	TRBJ2-1	.	CATKPRSGTADYNEQFF	TGTGCCACCAAGCCTCGTTCCGGGACTGCAGACTACAATGAGCAGTTCTTC
TRBV6-2/TRBV6-3	.	TRBJ1-5	.	CASSPQGLYQPQHF	TGTGCCAGCAGTCCCCAGGGACTTTATCAGCCCCAGCATTTT
TRBV7-6	.	TRBJ2-1	.	CASSLGTASSYNEQFF	TGTGCCAGCAGCTTAGGGACTGCCAGCTCCTACAATGAGCAGTTCTTC
TRBV27	TRBD2	TRBJ2-7	few	CASSPERGYYEQYF	TGTGCCAGCAGTCCGGAGCGGGGCTACTACGAGCAGTACTTC
TRBV7-9	.	TRBJ1-1	.	CASSAPSLRDTEAFF	TGTGCCAGCAGCGCCCCTAGCTTAAGAGACACTGAAGCTTTCTTT
TRBV13	.	TRBJ1-2	.	CASSSGRALYGYTF	TGTGCCAGCAGCTCCGGGAGGGCACTCTATGGCTACACCTTC
TRBV10-2	TRBD2	TRBJ2-2	.	CASSGTLAGPTGELFF	TGCGCCAGCAGCGGGACTCTAGCGGGACCCACCGGGGAGCTGTTTTTT
TRBV4-1	.	TRBJ1-5	few	CASSQDRNSYQPQHF	TGCGCCAGCAGCCAAGATCGTAACTCTTATCAGCCCCAGCATTTT
TRBV4-2	.	TRBJ2-1	few	CASSQDLTSVVNNEQFF	TGTGCCAGCAGCCAAGATTTGACGAGCGTGGTCAACAATGAGCAGTTCTTC
TRBV29-1	.	TRBJ2-5	few	CSAEDREETQYF	TGCAGCGCTGAAGACCGGGAAGAGACCCAGTACTTC
TRBV29-1	.	TRBJ2-7	many	CSVEEADEQYF	TGCAGCGTTGAAGAGGCTGATGAGCAGTACTTC
TRBV24-1	TRBD2	TRBJ2-1	many	CATSAGLAGGEQFF	TGTGCCACCAGTGCGGGGCTAGCGGGAGGTGAGCAGTTCTTC
TRBV24-1	.	TRBJ1-3	.	CATSDDGQFSGNTIYF	TGTGCCACCAGTGATGACGGACAGTTCTCTGGAAACACCATATATTTT
TRBV5-1	.	TRBJ2-7	many	CASSLTGTYEQYF	TGCGCCAGCAGCTTGACAGGGACTTACGAGCAGTACTTC
TRBV20-1	.	TRBJ2-3	.	CSAMGVGTDTQYF	TGCAGTGCTATGGGGGTCGGCACAGATACGCAGTATTTT
TRBV7-9	TRBD1	TRBJ1-2	.	CASSRTGQSRHGYTF	TGTGCCAGCAGCCGGACAGGACAGTCGCGCCATGGCTACACCTTC
TRBV29-1	TRBD1	TRBJ2-3	.	CSVEGTGSTDTQYF	TGCAGCGTTGAGGGGACAGGAAGCACAGATACGCAGTATTTT
TRBV7-6	TRBD2	TRBJ2-3	.	CASSFAGGHQTQYF	TGTGCCAGCAGCTTTGCGGGGGGGCACCAAACGCAGTATTTT
TRBV10-3	.	TRBJ2-1	.	CAISEIRPGNEQFF	TGTGCCATCAGTGAGATACGGCCGGGGAATGAGCAGTTCTTC
TRBV6-2/TRBV6-3	TRBD2	TRBJ2-1	few	CASSYASGVNEQFF	TGTGCCAGCAGTTACGCTAGCGGGGTCAATGAGCAGTTCTTC
TRBV15	TRBD1	TRBJ1-3	.	CATSSDRAIHGNTIYF	TGTGCCACCAGCAGCGACAGGGCGATTCATGGAAACACCATATATTTT